This T cell receptor (beta chain) was retrieved from a study of blood T cell repertoires in COVID-19. The protocol was immunoSEQ multiplex PCR, while the TCRdb copy is restricted to in-frame clones and leaves out a portion. The data hold 260,000 or so clones, with about four fifths observed a single time. The receptor was isolated from a woman in her forties who had been exposed to COVID-19. Sequencing used PBMCs or T cells enriched from blood (not recorded which).

This CDR3 reads CASSRQGGTEAFF. As DNA, the CDR3 is TGTGCCAGCTCACGACAGGGCGGGACTGAAGCTTTCTTT. The chain is built from TRBV27 and TRBJ1-1; the match to TRBD1 covers 7 bases. The CDR3 totals 13 residues. CDR1 MNHEY and CDR2 SMNVEV come from the germline V gene (reference sequence). The ends lost 8 bases at V and 5 bases at J; junction bases unmatched: 8.